This T cell receptor (beta chain) was captured in a study of T cell responses to AZD1222 COVID-19 vaccine. Overall study findings and caveats: Sampled repertoires all dated from after the peak T cell response. Across spike, vaccine-associated CD4 TCRs were found, dominant at 160-218 and 743-854. The donors showed a predominance of white British ancestry and of females, with possible underestimation of clonal diversity. Unmutated variant regions reportedly attract nearly half of all spike-specific TCRs.

This clone was counted only a few times. What it binds is not known. The assay was immunoSEQ multiplex PCR, and TCRdb's table has in-frame clones only and misses some. The data show roughly 180,000 clones, about 94% seen once. CDR1 MDHEN and CDR2 SYDVKM come from the germline V gene. The CDR3 runs to 14 residues. Trimming took off 8 bases at V and 6 bases at J, with 14 bases between the two ends. The input for sequencing was peripheral blood, taken on day 0 of AZD1222 vaccination. The chain joins TRBV28 to TRBJ1-6; D ambiguous. The TCR was taken from an adult in good health. Here the CDR3 DNA reads TGTGCCAGCTCGCGCAGGAACAGTAATTCACCCCTCCACTTT. Protein product: CASSRRNSNSPLHF.